This T cell receptor (beta chain) was sequenced for a study of blood T cells in healthy people across ages. Points from the study as a whole: Unsorted PBMC material precluded a definitive naive versus antigen-experienced comparison.

CDR3 length: 16 residues. The germline CDR1 and CDR2 sequences are SGHTA and FQGNSA. With V trimmed by 1 base and J by 11 bases, 15 bases remained unmatched. This clonotype was seen a few times. Antigen: not known. For the second PCR, which ran for about 7 to 12 cycles, a sample-barcoded 5' primer and a J-beta primer mix were used. TCRdb re-analysed the 5' RACE reads in MiXCR, keeping a single row per CDR3 protein. Of roughly 2 million distinct CDR3 sequences listed, about 50% were seen once; the top ten hold about 2.1%. Specimen: blood. The V gene is TRBV7-2, the J gene TRBJ2-5; 8 bases agree with TRBD2. The TCR originated in a woman aged 40 to 50 in good health. CDR3: CASSLDPAGAYNEQYF. In DNA form, the CDR3 reads TGTGCCAGCAGCTTAGACCCAGCGGGGGCATACAATGAGCAGTACTTC.